The clone carrying this T cell receptor (beta chain) has just one count. Assay used: immunoSEQ multiplex PCR; TCRdb lists only in-frame clones, some missing. Here the sample spans under 200,000 clones, under 95% being singletons. Germline V CDR1 and CDR2: SGHNT, YYREEE (reference sequence). The CDR3 spans 16 residues. V trimming: 0 bases; J trimming: 1 base; junction bases outside the gene matches: 5. This specimen belongs to a study of cytomegalovirus exposure and HLA in healthy donors. The genes are TRBV5-4 and TRBJ2-7; 9 bases align to TRBD2. The sequencing sample was made of PBMCs. The source of this sequence is a woman aged 18-29 years in good health and CMV-seropositive. For the CDR3, the DNA is TGTGCCAGCAGCTTGGTTCTAGCGGGGCGGTCCTACGAGCAGTACTTC. Translated, it gives CASSLVLAGRSYEQYF.